The 24 T cell receptor beta chains below come from one sample, sequenced in a study of cytomegalovirus exposure and HLA in healthy donors. PCR amplification relied on 60 Vbeta primers (plus 13 Jbeta primers). Sequencing was performed with immunoSEQ multiplex PCR; in TCRdb, only in-frame clones are kept and a portion is missing. The sample lists 250,000 to 350,000 clones; 80% to 90% were seen once. Sequencing was carried out using PBMCs. The receptor set was obtained from a man in his forties in good health and CMV-seropositive.

The chain joins TRBV6-1 to TRBJ2-5; 8 bases agree with TRBD1. With 1 base clipped from V and 4 bases from J, the junction kept 5 bases outside the gene matches. The CDR3 length is 15 residues. CDR1 and CDR2 (germline): MNHNS, SASEGT. In DNA form, the CDR3 reads TGTGCCAGCAGTGAAGAGAACAGGGGGAGAGAGACCCAGTACTTC. The encoded protein is CASSEENRGRETQYF.

This clone was detected only once. The rearrangement joins TRBV29-1 to TRBJ2-7; 8 nucleotides agree with TRBD1. V was clipped by 7 bases and J by 2 bases; unmatched bases: 7. CDR3 length equals 13 residues. CDR1 SQVTM and CDR2 ANQGSEA come from the germline V gene. The CDR3 region has the DNA TGCAGCGCAGCGGCAGGGGGCGCCTACGAGCAGTACTTC. This sequence encodes CSAAAGGAYEQYF.

J is TRBJ2-1 and V is TRBV4-1; TRBD2 matches 11 bases. CDR3 length equals 16 residues. Germline-derived CDR1 and CDR2 are MGHRA and YSYEKL. Trimming took 0 bases from V and 4 from J; bases not matched to a gene: 2. CDR3 DNA: TGCGCCAGCAGCCAAGAGGGACTAGCGGAATACAATGAGCAGTTCTTC. As protein: CASSQEGLAEYNEQFF.

V is TRBV14 and J is TRBJ2-7, with no clear D. The CDR3 length is 13 residues. CDR1 is SGHDN, CDR2 FVKESK, per germline. V was cut by 1 base and J by 7 bases, with 11 bases left in between. CDR3 nucleotides: TGTGCCAGCAGCCAAGGGGCTCGGATAGAGCAGTACTTC. It codes for CASSQGARIEQYF.

The chain carries TRBV6-1 and TRBJ1-5; D is uncertain. The CDR3 runs to 13 residues. With 4 bases removed from V and 7 bases from J, the gap between germline ends came to 11 bases. Germline values: CDR1 MNHNS, CDR2 SASEGT. The CDR3 sequence is CASSGLWLQPQHF. For the CDR3, the DNA is TGTGCCAGCAGTGGACTTTGGCTCCAGCCCCAGCATTTT.

The rearrangement joins TRBV15 to TRBJ1-5, with TRBD1 matching 8 bases. CDR3 length: 14 residues. Per germline, CDR1 LNHNV and CDR2 YYDKDF (reference sequence). V was pared by 3 bases and J by 3 bases, with 1 base of the junction left unmatched. The CDR3 nucleotides read TGTGCCACCAGCAGGGACAGGGTCAATCAGCCCCAGCATTTT. Its translation is CATSRDRVNQPQHF.

The chain has TRBV9 and TRBJ2-3, with 8 bases that match TRBD1. Germline V gene data show CDR1 as SGDLS and CDR2 as YYNGEE. The J segment lost 5 bases and the V segment lost 3 bases, leaving 8 bases of the junction unmatched. The CDR3 sequence is 15 residues long. DNA for the CDR3: TGTGCCAGCAGCGGCCCGACAGGGGAGGTAGATACGCAGTATTTT. Translated, it gives CASSGPTGEVDTQYF.

The J gene is TRBJ2-7, the V gene TRBV27; 10 nucleotides line up with TRBD1. CDR3 length: 14 amino acids. J was trimmed by 5 bases and V by 5 bases; bases with no gene match: 6. CDR1 and CDR2 from the germline V gene are MNHEY and SMNVEV (reference sequence). The CDR3 DNA sequence: TGTGCCAGCAGTAGACAGGGGGCTTCCCACGAGCAGTACTTC. It codes for CASSRQGASHEQYF.

The chain uses TRBV19 and TRBJ2-7; 7 nucleotides align to TRBD2. The CDR3 has 13 residues. Germline assignment: CDR1 LNHDA and CDR2 SQIVND (reference sequence). J lost 6 bases, V lost 5 bases, and 7 bases had no gene match. CDR3 nucleotide sequence: TGTGCCAGTAGTGCCGATCCGGGGGGCGAGCAGTACTTC. This sequence encodes CASSADPGGEQYF.

CDR3 sequence reads: CASSPNRANEKLFF. The CDR3 nucleotides are TGTGCCAGCAGCCCAAACAGAGCTAATGAAAAACTGTTTTTT. The chain is built from TRBV6-5 and TRBJ1-4; no firm D call. The CDR3 is made up of 14 amino acids. The germline V and J ends were trimmed by 6 bases and 3 bases, with 11 bases remaining between them. The germline gives CDR1 MNHEY, CDR2 SVGAGI.

This rearrangement joins TRBV9 to TRBJ2-7, with D perhaps matching TRBD2 (5 bases). Deletions cut 2 bases from V and 0 bases from J, with 9 bases between. Germline V CDR1 and CDR2: SGDLS, YYNGEE. The CDR3 contains 14 residues. The CDR3 spells CASSVAGISYEQYF. Here the CDR3 DNA reads TGTGCCAGCAGCGTGGCCGGGATCTCCTACGAGCAGTACTTC.

This clone was observed a single time. The J gene is TRBJ1-3, the V gene TRBV4-1, with 9 nucleotides matching TRBD1. V lost 4 bases to trimming and J lost 0 bases; unmatched junction nucleotides: 4. The V gene's germline CDR1 is MGHRA and CDR2 YSYEKL. The CDR3 runs to 16 residues. For the CDR3, the DNA is TGCGCCAGCAGCCGACCGGGACAGGGCTCTGGAAACACCATATATTTT. Translation gives CASSRPGQGSGNTIYF.

A word on this clone: This sample includes further DNA sequences coding for the same CDR3. This chain uses TRBV14 with TRBJ1-1; the D is unclear. CDR1 is SGHDN and CDR2 is FVKESK in the germline V gene. This CDR3 contains 13 residues. The germline V and J ends were trimmed by 0 bases and 1 base, with 3 bases remaining between them. This chain's CDR3 is CASSQDRNTEAFF. The CDR3, as DNA: TGTGCCAGCAGCCAAGATCGGAACACTGAAGCTTTCTTT.

The J gene is TRBJ2-1, the V gene TRBV30; D unclear. Per the germline V gene, CDR1 is GTSNPN and CDR2 is SVGIG (reference sequence). V shed 2 bases and J shed 8 bases, with 7 bases lying between them. CDR3 length: 11 residues. For the CDR3, the DNA is TGTGCCTGGAGTAACCGCGATGAGCAGTTCTTC. Translated: CAWSNRDEQFF.

V usage is TRBV28 and J usage is TRBJ2-7; maybe TRBD2 (6 bases). Trimming left V 6 bases short and J 3 bases short, with 21 bases between. The CDR3 is made up of 16 amino acids. Germline lookup yields CDR1 MDHEN and CDR2 SYDVKM. CDR3 bases: TGTGCCAGCAGCGGAGCGGGCTACCTAAAGAACTACGAGCAGTACTTC. Translated, it gives CASSGAGYLKNYEQYF.

This sequence joins TRBV11-2 and TRBJ2-2; D may be TRBD2 (5 bases). With 5 bases removed from V and 1 base from J, the gap between germline ends came to 8 bases. This CDR3 comprises 14 residues. Germline CDR1 reads SGHAT; CDR2 reads FQNNGV. CDR3 nucleotide sequence: TGTGCCAGCAGCCGGACTCGGAACACCGGGGAGCTGTTTTTT. Residues: CASSRTRNTGELFF.

V and J are TRBV7-9 and TRBJ1-2, with a weak D call TRBD1 (5 bases). The CDR3 has 19 amino acids. Germline CDR1 reads SEHNR; CDR2 reads FQNEAQ (reference sequence). Trimming pared 2 bases from V and 3 bases from J, leaving 25 bases between. Here the CDR3 DNA reads TGTGCCAGCAGCTTAATGTACTCGGCAGGGCCCTCTTATGACTATGGCTACACCTTC. Protein: CASSLMYSAGPSYDYGYTF.

The chain uses TRBV28 and TRBJ2-3; the match to TRBD1 covers 8 bases. The CDR3 loop spans 17 amino acids. Per germline, CDR1 MDHEN and CDR2 SYDVKM. The V gene end was trimmed by 2 bases and the J gene end by 3 bases; junction bases not matched to a gene: 10. The CDR3 coding sequence is TGTGCCAGCAGTTTAGGGGCAGGGGGCGCGGGTACAGATACGCAGTATTTT. Amino acids: CASSLGAGGAGTDTQYF.

J is TRBJ1-1 and V is TRBV7-9, with a tentative D call TRBD1 (5 bases). This CDR3 region has 14 residues. Per the germline V gene, CDR1 is SEHNR and CDR2 is FQNEAQ (reference sequence). Trimming took 5 bases from V and 7 from J, leaving 17 bases between them. CDR3 DNA: TGTGCCAGCAGCCCCCGCCAGGGCTTTGTTGAAGCTTTCTTT. Amino acid sequence: CASSPRQGFVEAFF.

The chain employs TRBV2 and TRBJ1-5, with no clear D. CDR3 length equals 16 residues. Germline V gives CDR1 SNHLY, CDR2 FYNNEI. The V and J ends lost 8 bases and 3 bases respectively, with 20 bases between them. The CDR3 DNA reads TGTGCCAGCCGACGAAACCTGGGAGCCAACAATCAGCCCCAGCATTTT. This encodes CASRRNLGANNQPQHF.

The chain employs TRBV11-2 and TRBJ2-7, with TRBD1 matching 7 bases. Trimming cost V 1 base and J 3 bases; bases outside gene matches: 12. In germline, CDR1 is SGHAT, CDR2 FQNNGV. The CDR3 contains 17 residues. CDR3 nucleotides: TGTGCCAGCAGCTTAGGCTGGACCGAGGGACAGAACTACGAGCAGTACTTC. It is translated as CASSLGWTEGQNYEQYF.

In its sample, this clone was seen once. This chain connects TRBV19 to TRBJ1-5; D gene unclear. The CDR3 length is 13 residues. CDR1 and CDR2 (germline): LNHDA, SQIVND (reference sequence). The V gene lost 5 bases and the J gene lost 3 bases, with 8 bases spanning the gap. CDR3 nucleotide sequence: TGTGCCAGTAGTCGACAAGACAATCAGCCCCAGCATTTT. Amino acids: CASSRQDNQPQHF.

V and J are TRBV28 and TRBJ1-5; possibly TRBD1 for D (6 bases). Looked up from germline, CDR1 is MDHEN and CDR2 is SYDVKM. CDR3 length equals 13 residues. Trimming stripped 3 bases from V and 11 bases from J, with 14 bases between. CDR3 coding DNA: TGTGCCAGCAGTTTGGGGGGGCCCCCAGCCCAGCATTTT. Amino acids: CASSLGGPPAQHF.

This chain joins TRBV7-3 and TRBJ2-1; TRBD1 is a possible D gene (7 bases). This CDR3 has 15 residues. Trimming took off 5 bases at V and 2 bases at J, with 13 bases between the two ends. Germline V lookup: CDR1 SGHTA, CDR2 FQGTGA. The CDR3 spells CASSPQGGPYNEQFF. CDR3 nucleotides: TGTGCCAGCAGCCCGCAGGGGGGTCCCTACAATGAGCAGTTCTTC.